Shown below are 32 T cell receptor beta chains from a single sample sequenced in a study of blood T cells in healthy people across ages. Through a sample-barcoded 5' primer and a J-beta primer mix, a second PCR was run for about 7 to 12 cycles. TCRdb re-called the 5' RACE reads through MiXCR, storing one row per CDR3 protein. Seen here are over 1,500,000 distinct CDR3 sequences, about two fifths observed once, and the top ten hold approximately 22%. Sequenced sample: blood. The receptors originated from a human donor in good health.

The sample holds a few counts of this clonotype. The gene calls are TRBV4-1 and TRBJ2-1, with TRBD2 identical over 8 bases. This CDR3 is 17 amino acids long. Germline lookup yields CDR1 MGHRA and CDR2 YSYEKL. The ends lost 4 bases at V and 0 bases at J; junction bases unmatched: 8. This CDR3 is CASSLHSGASSYNEQFF. In DNA, the CDR3 is TGCGCCAGCAGCCTCCATAGCGGGGCCTCCTCCTACAATGAGCAGTTCTTC.

The chain carries TRBV6-6 and TRBJ2-5, with D perhaps matching TRBD2 (6 bases). Trimming took 0 bases from V and 11 from J, leaving 16 bases between them. The CDR3 loop spans 14 amino acids. Germline V lookup: CDR1 MNHNY, CDR2 SVGAGI (reference sequence). This CDR3 reads CASSYSEGLAGQYF. CDR3 nucleotide sequence: TGTGCCAGCAGTTACTCGGAGGGCTTGGCTGGGCAGTACTTC.

V is TRBV20-1 and J is TRBJ1-2; a weak D match, TRBD1 (5 bases). The germline V gene encodes CDR1 DFQATT and CDR2 SNEGSKA (reference sequence). The ends were cut back, 4 bases at V and 4 bases at J, with 16 bases in the middle. The CDR3 is 14 residues long. DNA of the CDR3: TGCAGTGCTATCCAACCGCAGGGCGTCTATGGCTACACCTTC. Protein: CSAIQPQGVYGYTF.

This clonotype was observed a handful of times. V is TRBV3-1 and J is TRBJ1-2; TRBD1 is a possible D gene (5 bases). Trimming left V 6 bases short and J 7 bases short, with 18 bases between. The germline gives CDR1 LGHDT, CDR2 YNNKEL (reference sequence). The CDR3 extends over 14 amino acids. The CDR3 protein is CASRPTAREAGYTF. The DNA for the CDR3 is TGTGCCAGCAGGCCCACAGCCAGGGAGGCTGGCTACACCTTC.

The chain has TRBV20-1 and TRBJ2-7, with 9 bases fitting TRBD2. From germline, CDR1 is DFQATT and CDR2 SNEGSKA (reference sequence). The junction had 13 bases not matched to a gene; V was cut back by 0 bases and J by 7 bases. This CDR3 is built from 16 residues. In nucleotides, the CDR3 is TGCAGTGCTAGAGATTTGGCTAGCGGGGAAAGCAATGAGCAGTACTTC. Its protein is CSARDLASGESNEQYF.

The CDR3 loop reads CAISDLGIGETQYF. The CDR3 nucleotides are TGTGCCATCAGTGATCTGGGGATCGGGGAGACCCAGTACTTC. The chain joins TRBV10-3 to TRBJ2-5; D is unresolved. The CDR3 loop spans 14 amino acids. CDR1 and CDR2 from the germline V gene are ENHRY and SYGVKD. V lost 3 bases, J lost 5 bases, and 13 bases lay in between.

Worth noting for this clonotype: A read error may be the cause here, since a much bigger clone is one base away. V usage is TRBV7-2 and J usage is TRBJ2-7; the D gene could be TRBD1 or TRBD2 (6 bases each). Germline V gene data show CDR1 as SGHTA and CDR2 as FQGNSA. The V gene lost 5 bases and the J gene lost 7 bases, with 27 bases spanning the gap. The CDR3 contains 17 residues. In DNA form, the CDR3 reads TGTGCCAGCAGCCTCTATGCCCTGGGGGTTGGAGGGGGAGAGCAGTACTTC. Translation: CASSLYALGVGGGEQYF.

Ten or more counts support this clonotype. The CDR3 coding sequence is TGTGCCAGCAGGGGAACTGGCTCTGGGGCCAACGTCCTGACTTTC. Residues: CASRGTGSGANVLTF. The chain couples TRBV6-2 or TRBV6-3 to TRBJ2-6; no reliable D call. The CDR3 is made up of 15 amino acids. From germline, CDR1 is MNHEY and CDR2 SVGEGT. V was shortened by 6 bases and J by 0 bases, with 9 bases between the two germline ends.

This rearrangement joins TRBV11-1 to TRBJ1-2; possibly TRBD1 for D (6 bases). The V end lost 5 bases, the J end lost 4 bases, and 20 bases lay between the germline ends. Germline V gives CDR1 SGHAT, CDR2 FQDESV (reference sequence). This CDR3 has 16 amino acids. CDR3 residues: CASSPRQGWNFYGYTF. For the CDR3, the DNA is TGTGCCAGCAGCCCCCGCCAGGGGTGGAACTTCTATGGCTACACCTTC.

This clonotype has just a few counts. This chain links TRBV7-8 with TRBJ2-3, with D unresolved. The V end was cut by 2 bases, the J end by 3 bases, with 9 bases between. CDR3 size: 14 residues. The V gene's germline CDR1 is SGHVS and CDR2 FQNEAQ. The CDR3 protein is CASSLTPRTDTQYF. The CDR3 nucleotides are TGTGCCAGCAGCTTAACACCACGTACAGATACGCAGTATTTT.

The V gene is TRBV12-3 or TRBV12-4, the J gene TRBJ2-7; 11 bases match TRBD1. Trimming removed 3 bases from V and 6 bases from J; junction bases left unmatched: 7. The CDR3 loop spans 15 amino acids. CDR3 coding DNA: TGTGCCAGCAGTTTTCTTAAGGGACAGGGGGTCGAGCAGTACTTC. Translated: CASSFLKGQGVEQYF.

This clonotype was picked up a small number of times. V gene TRBV29-1 combines with J gene TRBJ1-4, with a possible D match to TRBD1 (6 bases). The germline V gene encodes CDR1 SQVTM and CDR2 ANQGSEA. V dropped 4 bases and J dropped 8 bases, with 17 bases sitting between them. CDR3 length equals 14 residues. The CDR3 sequence: CSVVGGLIGEKLFF. In DNA, the CDR3 is TGCAGCGTTGTTGGGGGGCTTATAGGCGAAAAACTGTTTTTT.

There are many counts of this clonotype. The J gene is TRBJ2-3, the V gene TRBV29-1, with D unclear. Per the germline V gene, CDR1 is SQVTM and CDR2 is ANQGSEA. CDR3 size: 14 residues. Trimming shortened V by 1 base and J by 5 bases, and 13 bases separated the two germline ends. CDR3 sequence: CSVEGQFIRDTQYF. The CDR3 DNA is TGCAGCGTTGAAGGTCAATTCATCAGAGATACGCAGTATTTT.

This clonotype was counted a few times. V gene TRBV25-1 combines with J gene TRBJ1-6; no reliable D call. The V gene lost 3 bases and the J gene lost 7 bases, with 13 bases spanning the gap. CDR1 and CDR2 (germline): MGHDK, SYGVNS. The CDR3 spans 15 residues. The CDR3 DNA sequence: TGTGCCAGCAGTGATGCCAGCACGCTGAATTCACCCCTCCACTTT. This codes for CASSDASTLNSPLHF.

This clonotype turned up a few times. This CDR3 is CASSYGNTYEQYF. The CDR3, as DNA: TGTGCCAGCAGTTACGGGAATACCTACGAGCAGTACTTC. The gene calls are TRBV6-6 and TRBJ2-7; D gene unclear. This CDR3 spans 13 amino acids. V lost 2 bases and J lost 2, with 7 bases in between. Germline loops: CDR1 MNHNY, CDR2 SVGAGI (reference sequence).

This sequence joins TRBV6-1 and TRBJ2-6; D perhaps matches TRBD1 (6 bases). Germline loops: CDR1 MNHNS, CDR2 SASEGT. The CDR3 loop spans 18 amino acids. With 2 bases removed from V and 0 bases from J, the gap between germline ends came to 14 bases. CDR3 bases: TGTGCCAGCAGTGAACAATGGACAGCCAACTCTGGGGCCAACGTCCTGACTTTC. Amino acids: CASSEQWTANSGANVLTF.

On this clonotype: The junction and the germline gene differ at one end; a read error may be behind it. This sequence joins TRBV7-2 and TRBJ2-6, with D unclear. Germline V lookup: CDR1 SGHTA, CDR2 FQGNSA. There are 16 residues in the CDR3. The CDR3 spells CASSFIRSSEANVLTF. The DNA for the CDR3 is TGTGCCAGCAGCTTTATTCGATCATCTGAGGCCAACGTCCTGACTTTC.

The genes are TRBV3-1 and TRBJ1-2; perhaps TRBD1 as D (6 bases). In germline, CDR1 is LGHDT, CDR2 YNNKEL (reference sequence). Trimming shortened V by 11 bases and J by 0 bases, and 13 bases separated the two germline ends. The CDR3 contains 13 residues. The CDR3 DNA reads as TGTGCCTCCGGGACACATGCTAACTATGGCTACACCTTC. Residues: CASGTHANYGYTF.

This chain links TRBV7-2 with TRBJ2-3; D might be TRBD1 or TRBD2, each matching 5 bases. V shed 5 bases and J shed 6 bases, with 12 bases lying between them. Germline V CDR1 and CDR2: SGHTA, FQGNSA. The CDR3 covers 13 residues. This CDR3 reads CASSPLGADTQYF. The CDR3 DNA reads TGTGCCAGCAGCCCTCTCGGGGCCGATACGCAGTATTTT.

The rearrangement joins TRBV28 to TRBJ2-5, with TRBD2 matching 11 bases. The ends lost 5 bases at V and 4 bases at J; junction bases unmatched: 9. This CDR3 contains 16 residues. Germline CDR1 and CDR2: MDHEN and SYDVKM. The CDR3, as DNA: TGTGCCAGCAGTCATCGACTAGCGGGGCTAGTAGAGACCCAGTACTTC. Its protein is CASSHRLAGLVETQYF.

J is TRBJ2-5 and V is TRBV9; a weak D match, TRBD1 (6 bases). The CDR3 is 17 residues long. Trimming took off 3 bases at V and 3 bases at J, with 21 bases between the two ends. The germline gives CDR1 SGDLS, CDR2 YYNGEE. CDR3 region: CASSAGLANKGEETQYF. In DNA form, the CDR3 reads TGTGCCAGCAGCGCGGGTCTTGCGAACAAGGGGGAAGAGACCCAGTACTTC.

In its sample, this clonotype was seen many times. This chain joins TRBV15 and TRBJ2-1; 14 bases match TRBD2. Germline trimming cut 1 base from V and 10 bases from J; bases unmatched to any gene: 3. This CDR3 comprises 15 residues. The germline V gene encodes CDR1 LNHNV and CDR2 YYDKDF (reference sequence). CDR3 in amino acids: CATSRVTSGGAEQFF. The DNA of the CDR3 is TGTGCCACCAGCAGAGTGACTAGCGGGGGGGCGGAGCAGTTCTTC.

Only a few counts were recorded for this clonotype. The V gene is TRBV5-1, the J gene TRBJ2-3; tentative D call: TRBD2 (6 bases). This CDR3 comprises 14 residues. Germline CDR1 reads SGHRS; CDR2 reads YFSETQ. Trimming left V 5 bases short and J 5 bases short, with 15 bases between. Here the CDR3 DNA reads TGCGCCAGCAGTCCCGGGACTTCTCAAGATACGCAGTATTTT. It is translated as CASSPGTSQDTQYF.

The J gene is TRBJ2-1, the V gene TRBV11-1; 8 positions match TRBD1. This CDR3 comprises 15 residues. V was clipped by 5 bases and J by 8 bases; unmatched bases: 11. Looked up from germline, CDR1 is SGHAT and CDR2 is FQDESV (reference sequence). This chain's CDR3 is CASSLPGQAGYEQFF. CDR3 in DNA: TGTGCCAGCAGCCTCCCGGGACAGGCAGGTTATGAGCAGTTCTTC.

This clonotype was counted ten times or more. V usage is TRBV7-2 and J usage is TRBJ2-7, with 10 bases matching TRBD2. The ends lost 3 bases at V and 3 bases at J; junction bases unmatched: 2. Looked up from germline, CDR1 is SGHTA and CDR2 is FQGNSA. This CDR3 is 14 amino acids long. The CDR3 sequence: CASSLKRGGYEQYF. In DNA form, the CDR3 reads TGTGCCAGCAGCTTGAAGCGGGGGGGCTACGAGCAGTACTTC.

This clonotype has at least ten counts. The CDR3 nucleotides are TGCAGCGTTACGGGGAGCTCCTACAATGAGCAGTTCTTC. Translated, it gives CSVTGSSYNEQFF. V usage is TRBV29-1 and J usage is TRBJ2-1, with a possible D match to TRBD2 (5 bases). Germline-derived CDR1 and CDR2 are SQVTM and ANQGSEA. Trimming removed 5 bases at V and 0 bases at J, with 8 bases between. This CDR3 contains 13 residues.

In this sample, this clonotype turned up a few times. The chain joins TRBV7-8 to TRBJ2-3; 9 nucleotides align to TRBD2. The J segment lost 6 bases and the V segment lost 5 bases, leaving 12 bases of the junction unmatched. This CDR3 has 16 residues. CDR1 and CDR2 (germline): SGHVS, FQNEAQ. The CDR3 DNA reads as TGTGCCAGCAGCACTAGACTAGCGGTCAAGGGGGATACGCAGTATTTT. Translated, it gives CASSTRLAVKGDTQYF.

The chain employs TRBV20-1 and TRBJ2-1; tentative D call: TRBD1 (6 bases). Per germline, CDR1 DFQATT and CDR2 SNEGSKA (reference sequence). The CDR3 totals 13 residues. V was cut by 0 bases and J by 7 bases, with 10 bases left in between. This chain's CDR3 is CSAREDRGNEQFF. In nucleotides, the CDR3 is TGCAGTGCTAGAGAGGACAGAGGGAATGAGCAGTTCTTC.

The chain couples TRBV9 to TRBJ2-2; 7 bases line up with TRBD2. Germline V gene lookup returns CDR1 SGDLS and CDR2 YYNGEE. The V gene end was trimmed by 0 bases and the J gene end by 3 bases; junction bases not matched to a gene: 5. CDR3 length: 16 amino acids. Written as DNA, the CDR3 is TGTGCCAGCAGCGTAGATGGCGGGGGATACACCGGGGAGCTGTTTTTT. As protein: CASSVDGGGYTGELFF.

The chain employs TRBV13 and TRBJ2-7; D could derive from TRBD1 or TRBD2 (5 bases each). The CDR3 loop spans 15 amino acids. CDR1 PRHDT and CDR2 FYEKMQ come from the germline V gene (reference sequence). V lost 4 bases and J 6 bases, leaving 19 bases between the germline ends. CDR3 coding DNA: TGTGCCAGCAGCTCCCTGGCGGGCCTTAGGGGCGAGCAGTACTTC. Translated: CASSSLAGLRGEQYF. Variable domain in full (rest from reference TRBV13 and TRBJ2-7): AAGVIQSPRHLIKEKRETATLKCYPIPRHDTVYWYQQGPGQDPQFLISFYEKMQSDKGSIPDRFSAQQFSDYHSELNMSSLELGDSALYFCASSSLAGLRGEQYFGPGTRLTVT.

This clonotype is a singleton in its sample. In DNA form, the CDR3 reads TGCGCCAGCAGCTTGGATCTGGGGCAAGAGACCCAGTACTTC. Its translation: CASSLDLGQETQYF. The chain couples TRBV5-1 to TRBJ2-5, with D unclear. V dropped 0 bases and J dropped 2 bases, with 8 bases sitting between them. From germline, CDR1 is SGHRS and CDR2 YFSETQ. This CDR3 spans 14 amino acids.

This clonotype showed up just a few times. The V and J genes are TRBV29-1 and TRBJ1-1; no clear D. Per the germline V gene, CDR1 is SQVTM and CDR2 is ANQGSEA. V lost 2 bases to trimming and J lost 2 bases, with 9 bases between them. This CDR3 spans 13 amino acids. The CDR3 loop is CSVEKTENTEAFF. The CDR3 DNA is TGCAGCGTTGAAAAGACGGAAAACACTGAAGCTTTCTTT.